There are many counts of the clone carrying this T cell receptor (beta chain). Its specificity is not known. This entry is derived from a study of T cell responses to AZD1222 COVID-19 vaccine. TCRdb's table, derived via immunoSEQ multiplex PCR, lists solely in-frame clones and lacks some. Of 160,000 or so clones in the sample, roughly 90% were seen once. V gave up 1 base and J gave up 7 bases, with 16 bases separating them. Germline V CDR1 and CDR2: MNHNS, SASEGT. The CDR3 is made up of 15 amino acids. Broader study findings: Nearly half of unique spike-specific TCRs reportedly avoided B.1.351 and B.1.1.7 mutated regions. Two doses of AZD1222 preceded a rise in Spike-specific TCR breadth and depth. Samples come after the peak T cell response, not at day 14.

The sequencing used peripheral blood, collected 28 days after the second AZD1222 dose. This TCR was recovered from an adult who received the AZD1222 COVID-19 vaccine. The V and J genes are TRBV6-1 and TRBJ1-2; possible D gene TRBD1, 6 bases. This CDR3 reads CASSEGVWGGLGYTF. CDR3 coding DNA: TGTGCCAGCAGTGAAGGGGTGTGGGGGGGGCTTGGCTACACCTTC.